What follows describes a single T cell receptor (beta chain). Repertoires were generated with immunoSEQ multiplex PCR, while TCRdb's copy carries only in-frame clones and drops some. Of under 100,000 clones in the sample, 65% to 80% were seen once. These data come from a study of blood T cell repertoires in COVID-19. The CDR3 spans 14 residues. The J gene is TRBJ1-4, the V gene TRBV21-1. TRBV21-1 is given as a pseudogene. What was sequenced was peripheral blood. This TCR derives from an elderly woman with active or convalescent COVID-19. CDR3 region: CASSNPGTNEKLFF. The CDR3 nucleotides read TGTGCCAGCAGCAACCCCGGGACTAATGAAAAACTGTTTTTT.